The present TCR beta chain was sequenced within a study of shared clonotypes between healthy human individuals (dated by TCRdb to 2020 to 2021). About the study as a whole: Two women and a few men aged 18 to 49 years were included in the cohort. The study deeply sequenced blood TCR repertoires of about 5 healthy adults to estimate repertoire size and the extent of clonotype sharing between individuals. Leukapheresis yielded between about 0.85 and 10 billion PBMCs per donor. For each donor, CD4 naive and CD4 memory were each given three plates, CD8 naive was given two plates, and CD8 memory was given one plate. Different laboratories and diverse techniques were used to prepare libraries and sequence TCR repertoires, to increase sequencing depth and limit assay-specific biases.

Using the deep immunoSEQ assay, TCR CDR3 regions were amplified from genomic DNA by multiplex PCR. Genomic DNA extracted from each cell subset was distributed evenly over all wells of several immunoSEQ 96-well plates, and each plate served as one replicate. For sorted subsets, each replicate PCR was loaded with 200 ng genomic DNA, equivalent to 30,000 to 35,000 T cell genomes. Purified libraries were quantified with a Qubit 3.0 fluorometer, sized on a Bioanalyzer 2100, and re-quantified with the KAPA Library Quantification kit. Each immunoSEQ 96-well plate was sequenced on its own single-read 150-cycle Illumina NextSeq 550 flow cell. On the authors' methods: Because only junctional sequences without quality scores were contained in the immunoSEQ output, filtering matching that applied to full-length reads could not be performed. Sequences were annotated with PyIR, a Python wrapper for IgBLAST v1.9, using IMGT germline references to assign V/J genes and CDR3. Reads were removed for weak V/J assignments (E-value above 1e-6), missing CDR3, stop codons, out-of-frame junctions, or ambiguous translated residues. A V3J clonotype was defined by an identical inferred V gene, J gene, and CDR3 amino acid sequence. To compute the percentage overlap between repertoires, the number of shared unique clonotypes was divided by the size of the smaller repertoire. Richness of each repertoire was evaluated using RTK rarefaction, the Chao1 estimator, and Recon v2.1 estimates of unobserved clonotypes. Generation probabilities were computed with OLGA for all TCRbeta clonotypes obtained by the gDNA method from a handful of donors. TCRdb took this table from immuneACCESS and kept in-frame rearrangements with V and J called. Such tables lack part of the clones; where checked against another copy, unresolved V genes explain under half of the gap, and the rest is unexplained. V and J calls and clone size are given by that table; D and trimming were obtained from the DNA. This sample is represented by about 2,200,000 clones; 90% to 95% of them were singletons. The ten most abundant clones make up about 1.5% of the sample.

What the authors observed across the whole study: The small number of donors limited the genetic and exposure-history diversity represented. Pairwise subsampling indicated that sequencing depth was expected to affect the degree of clonotype sharing among donors. Sampling was limited to blood, and TCR repertoires in tissue likely differ from TCR repertoires in blood. Naive subsets generally had larger estimated clonotype richness than memory subsets. Compared with non-shared clonotypes, clonotypes shared by all four sorted-subset donors had higher generation probabilities. Sharing across a few donors was observed for about 5% of naive CD4, over 3% of naive CD8, 2% to 2.5% of memory CD4, and less than 0.45% of memory CD8 clonotypes. Incomplete sequencing was indicated by rarefaction of sorted-subset datasets, despite the large sequencing depth.

CD8 naive samples were CD45RO-negative cells positively selected for CCR7, giving a CD45RA+CCR7+ population that excluded TemRA cells. The donors were healthy, HIV-negative adults with no recently reported acute infections or vaccinations. Only Caucasian adults living in Nashville, Tennessee, USA were represented among the donors. Blood was obtained by leukapheresis, after which PBMCs were separated by Ficoll-Histopaque density gradient centrifugation and cryopreserved in liquid nitrogen vapor phase. Purity and quantity of every magnetically sorted T cell population were checked by analytical flow cytometry. Genomic DNA was isolated from every sorted fraction and measured by UV absorbance on a Nanodrop 2000c. Its CDR3 holds 15 amino acids, cysteine through phenylalanine. Only the CDR3 DNA is retained, 45 bases long and in frame from the first base. CDR1 and CDR2, looked up from the germline V gene, are MDHEN and SYDVKM. The V end loses 3 bases and the J end loses 2 bases, and a stretch of 11 bases separates them.

A remark on this clone: Its antigen remains undetermined. Per-nucleotide qualities are absent, and no much larger clonotype sits a single base away.

The chain is made from TRBV28 and TRBJ1-5, with the identity of the D gene unclear. Specimen: naive CD8+ T cells from PBMCs. What this sample's cell subset or site label stands for: CD45RA+CCR7+. The TCR comes from a man aged 18 to 29 in good health. Some clones in this sample may be carry-over from other donors' samples. The bases are TGTGCCAGCAGTTTGACCCGGAAAGGCAATCAGCCCCAGCATTTT. Protein translation: CASSLTRKGNQPQHF.